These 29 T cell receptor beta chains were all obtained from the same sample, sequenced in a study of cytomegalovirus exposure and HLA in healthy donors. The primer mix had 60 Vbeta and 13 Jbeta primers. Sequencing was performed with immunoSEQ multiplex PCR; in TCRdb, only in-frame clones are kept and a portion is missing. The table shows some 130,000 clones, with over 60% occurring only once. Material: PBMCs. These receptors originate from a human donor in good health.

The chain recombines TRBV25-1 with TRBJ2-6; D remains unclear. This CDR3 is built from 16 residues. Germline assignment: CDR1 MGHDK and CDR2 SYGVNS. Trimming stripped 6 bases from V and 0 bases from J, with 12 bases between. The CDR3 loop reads CASRETRPSGANVLTF. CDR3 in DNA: TGTGCCAGCAGAGAGACACGCCCCTCTGGGGCCAACGTCCTGACTTTC.

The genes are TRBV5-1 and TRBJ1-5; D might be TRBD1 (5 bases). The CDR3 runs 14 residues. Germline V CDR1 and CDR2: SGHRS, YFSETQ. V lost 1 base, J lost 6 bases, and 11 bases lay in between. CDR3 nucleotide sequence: TGCGCCAGCAGCTTGTACGGGGGGAGTCAGCCCCAGCATTTT. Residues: CASSLYGGSQPQHF.

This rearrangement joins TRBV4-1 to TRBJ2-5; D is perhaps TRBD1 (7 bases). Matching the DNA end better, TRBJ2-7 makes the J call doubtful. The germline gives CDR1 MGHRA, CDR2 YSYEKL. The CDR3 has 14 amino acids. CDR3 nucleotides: TGCGCCAGATTCGGGGGACAGAGACCATACGAGCAGTACTTC. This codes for CARFGGQRPYEQYF.

The CDR3: CASSLDPPGQGADTQYF. The CDR3 nucleotides are TGCGCCAGCAGCTTGGATCCCCCGGGACAGGGGGCAGATACGCAGTATTTT. The chain uses TRBV5-1 and TRBJ2-3; 11 nucleotides match TRBD1. After removal of 0 bases from V and 4 bases from J, the junction contained 7 bases not matched to a gene. Looked up from germline, CDR1 is SGHRS and CDR2 is YFSETQ. The CDR3 sequence is 17 residues long.

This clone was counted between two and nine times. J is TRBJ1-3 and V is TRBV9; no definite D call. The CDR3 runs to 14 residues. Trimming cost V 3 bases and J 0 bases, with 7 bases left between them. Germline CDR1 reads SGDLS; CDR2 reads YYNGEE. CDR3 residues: CASSGGASGNTIYF. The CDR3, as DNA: TGTGCCAGCAGCGGAGGCGCCTCTGGAAACACCATATATTTT.

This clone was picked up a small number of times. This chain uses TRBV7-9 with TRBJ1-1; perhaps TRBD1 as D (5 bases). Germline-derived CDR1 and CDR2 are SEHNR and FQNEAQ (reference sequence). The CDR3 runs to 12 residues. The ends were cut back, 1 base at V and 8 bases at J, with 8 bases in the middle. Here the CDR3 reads CASSLGGGEAFF. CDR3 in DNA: TGTGCCAGCAGCTTAGGCGGGGGGGAAGCTTTCTTT.

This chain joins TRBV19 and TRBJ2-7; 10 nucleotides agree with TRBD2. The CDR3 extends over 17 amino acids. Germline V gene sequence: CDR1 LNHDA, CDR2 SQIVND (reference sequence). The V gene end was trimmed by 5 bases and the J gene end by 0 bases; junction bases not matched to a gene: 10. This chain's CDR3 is CASSFGGTSARSYEQYF. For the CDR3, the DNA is TGTGCCAGTAGTTTTGGGGGGACTAGCGCGCGCTCCTACGAGCAGTACTTC. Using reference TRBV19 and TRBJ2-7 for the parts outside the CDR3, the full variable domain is DGGITQSPKYLFRKEGQNVTLSCEQNLNHDAMYWYRQDPGQGLRLIYYSQIVNDFQKGDIAEGYSVSREKKESFPLTVTSAQKNPTAFYLCASSFGGTSARSYEQYFGPGTRLTVT.

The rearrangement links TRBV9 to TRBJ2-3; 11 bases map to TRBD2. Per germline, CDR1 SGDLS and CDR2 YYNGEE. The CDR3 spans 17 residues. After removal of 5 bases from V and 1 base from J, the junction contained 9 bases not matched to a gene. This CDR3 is CASSRGVTSGGTDTQYF. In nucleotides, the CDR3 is TGTGCCAGCAGTAGAGGGGTGACTAGCGGGGGCACAGATACGCAGTATTTT.

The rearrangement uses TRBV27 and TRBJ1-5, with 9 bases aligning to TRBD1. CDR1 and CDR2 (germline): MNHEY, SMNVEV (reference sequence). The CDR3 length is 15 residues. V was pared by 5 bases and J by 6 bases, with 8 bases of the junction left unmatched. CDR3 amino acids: CASSQQGQGVQPQHF. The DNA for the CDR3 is TGTGCCAGCAGTCAACAGGGACAGGGAGTTCAGCCCCAGCATTTT.

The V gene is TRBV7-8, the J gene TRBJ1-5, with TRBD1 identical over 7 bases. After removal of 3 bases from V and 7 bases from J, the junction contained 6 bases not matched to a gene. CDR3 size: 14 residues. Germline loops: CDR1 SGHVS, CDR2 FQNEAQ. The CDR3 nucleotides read TGTGCCAGCAGCTTCGGTAGGGGGCGGCAGCCCCAGCATTTT. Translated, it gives CASSFGRGRQPQHF.

This CDR3 reads CASNRERNTEAFF. The CDR3 DNA is TGTGCCAGCAATCGGGAAAGGAACACTGAAGCTTTCTTT. The chain links TRBV6-1 to TRBJ1-1; D not resolved. This CDR3 spans 13 amino acids. Germline lookup yields CDR1 MNHNS and CDR2 SASEGT. V was clipped by 7 bases and J by 1 base, with 10 bases between them.

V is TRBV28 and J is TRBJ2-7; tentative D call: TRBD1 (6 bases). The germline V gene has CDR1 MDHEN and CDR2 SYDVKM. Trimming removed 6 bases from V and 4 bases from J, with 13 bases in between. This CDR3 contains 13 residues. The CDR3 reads CASRGQGIYEQYF. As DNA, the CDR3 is TGTGCCAGCAGGGGGCAGGGGATATACGAGCAGTACTTC. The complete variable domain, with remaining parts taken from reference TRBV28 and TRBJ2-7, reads DVKVTQSSRYLVKRTGEKVFLECVQDMDHENMFWYRQDPGLGLRLIYFSYDVKMKEKGDIPEGYSVSREKKERFSLILESASTNQTSMYLCASRGQGIYEQYFGPGTRLTVT.

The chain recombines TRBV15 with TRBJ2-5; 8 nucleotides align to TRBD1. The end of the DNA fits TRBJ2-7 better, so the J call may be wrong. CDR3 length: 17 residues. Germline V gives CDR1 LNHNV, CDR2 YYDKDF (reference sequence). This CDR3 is CATSRDSTGQASYEQYF. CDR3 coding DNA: TGTGCCACCAGCAGAGATTCGACGGGACAGGCCTCCTACGAGCAGTACTTC.

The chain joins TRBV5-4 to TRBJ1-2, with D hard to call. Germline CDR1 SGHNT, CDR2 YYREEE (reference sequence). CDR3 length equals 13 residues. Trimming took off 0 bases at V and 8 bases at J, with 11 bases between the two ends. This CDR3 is CASSLGGVEGYTF. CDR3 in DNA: TGTGCCAGCAGCTTGGGCGGGGTAGAAGGCTACACCTTC. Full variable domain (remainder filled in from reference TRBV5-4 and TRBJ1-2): ETGVTQSPTHLIKTRGQQVTLRCSSQSGHNTVSWYQQALGQGPQFIFQYYREEENGRGNFPPRFSGLQFPNYSSELNVNALELDDSALYLCASSLGGVEGYTFGSGTRLTVV.

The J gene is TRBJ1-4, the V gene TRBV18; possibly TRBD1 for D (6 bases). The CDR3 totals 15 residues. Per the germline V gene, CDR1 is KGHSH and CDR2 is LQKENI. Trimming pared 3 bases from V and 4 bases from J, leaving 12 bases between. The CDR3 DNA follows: TGTGCCAGCTCACCCTCAGGGGCCTTTAATGAAAAACTGTTTTTT. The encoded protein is CASSPSGAFNEKLFF.

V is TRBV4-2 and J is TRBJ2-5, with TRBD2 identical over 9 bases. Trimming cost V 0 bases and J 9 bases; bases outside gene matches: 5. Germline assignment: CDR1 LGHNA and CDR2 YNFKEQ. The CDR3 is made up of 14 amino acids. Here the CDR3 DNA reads TGTGCCAGCAGCCAAGATGGGCTAGCGGGGTCCCAGTACTTC. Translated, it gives CASSQDGLAGSQYF.

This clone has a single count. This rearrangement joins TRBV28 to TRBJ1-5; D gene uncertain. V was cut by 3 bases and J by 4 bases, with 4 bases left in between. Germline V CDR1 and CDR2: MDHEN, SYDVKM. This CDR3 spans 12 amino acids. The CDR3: CASSFRNQPQHF. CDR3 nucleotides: TGTGCCAGCAGTTTTCGGAATCAGCCCCAGCATTTT.

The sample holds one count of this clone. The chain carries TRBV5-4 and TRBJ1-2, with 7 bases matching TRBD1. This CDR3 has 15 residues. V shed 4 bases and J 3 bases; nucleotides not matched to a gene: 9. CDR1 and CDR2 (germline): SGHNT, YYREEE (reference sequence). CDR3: CASSPERQGYYGYTF. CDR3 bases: TGTGCCAGCAGCCCGGAGAGACAGGGATACTATGGCTACACCTTC.

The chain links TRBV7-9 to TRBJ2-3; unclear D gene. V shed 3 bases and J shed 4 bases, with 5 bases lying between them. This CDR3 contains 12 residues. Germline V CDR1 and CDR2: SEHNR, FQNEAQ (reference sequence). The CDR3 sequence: CASSFLPDTQYF. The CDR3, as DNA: TGTGCCAGCAGCTTCCTCCCAGATACGCAGTATTTT.

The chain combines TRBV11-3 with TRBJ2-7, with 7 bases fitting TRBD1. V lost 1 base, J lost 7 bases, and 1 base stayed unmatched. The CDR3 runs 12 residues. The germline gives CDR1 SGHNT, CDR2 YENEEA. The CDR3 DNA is TGTGCCAGCAGCTTAGGGACAGGAGAGCAGTACTTC. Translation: CASSLGTGEQYF.

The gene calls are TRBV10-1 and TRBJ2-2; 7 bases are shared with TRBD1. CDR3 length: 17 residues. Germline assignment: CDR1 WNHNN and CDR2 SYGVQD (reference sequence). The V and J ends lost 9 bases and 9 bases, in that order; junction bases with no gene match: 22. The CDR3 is CASQGPLGRTGERELFF. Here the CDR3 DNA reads TGCGCCAGTCAGGGTCCCCTTGGCCGGACAGGTGAAAGGGAGCTGTTTTTT.

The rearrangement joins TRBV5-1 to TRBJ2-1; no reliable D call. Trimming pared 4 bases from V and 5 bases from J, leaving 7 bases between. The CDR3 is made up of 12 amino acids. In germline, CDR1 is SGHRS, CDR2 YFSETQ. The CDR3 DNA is TGCGCCAGCAGCGTGCGGCACAATGAGCAGTTCTTC. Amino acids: CASSVRHNEQFF.

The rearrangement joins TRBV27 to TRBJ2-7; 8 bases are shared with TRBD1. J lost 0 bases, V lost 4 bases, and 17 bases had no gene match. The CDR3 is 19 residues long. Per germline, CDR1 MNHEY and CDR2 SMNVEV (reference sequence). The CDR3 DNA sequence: TGTGCCAGCAGTTATGGGGCGATTACAGGGGGGATAAGCTCCTACGAGCAGTACTTC. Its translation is CASSYGAITGGISSYEQYF.

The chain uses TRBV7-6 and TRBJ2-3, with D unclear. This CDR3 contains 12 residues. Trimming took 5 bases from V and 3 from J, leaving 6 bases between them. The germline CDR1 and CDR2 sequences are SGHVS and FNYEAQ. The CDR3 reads CASSTATDTQYF. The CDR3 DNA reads TGTGCCAGCAGCACAGCTACAGATACGCAGTATTTT.

The CDR3 loop reads CASSLVQGPLNNEQFF. DNA for the CDR3: TGTGCCAGCAGTTTAGTTCAGGGGCCGCTAAACAATGAGCAGTTCTTC. The chain recombines TRBV27 with TRBJ2-1, with a tentative D call TRBD1 (6 bases). CDR1 MNHEY and CDR2 SMNVEV come from the germline V gene (reference sequence). The CDR3 covers 16 residues. The V gene lost 2 bases and the J gene lost 5 bases, with 16 bases spanning the gap.

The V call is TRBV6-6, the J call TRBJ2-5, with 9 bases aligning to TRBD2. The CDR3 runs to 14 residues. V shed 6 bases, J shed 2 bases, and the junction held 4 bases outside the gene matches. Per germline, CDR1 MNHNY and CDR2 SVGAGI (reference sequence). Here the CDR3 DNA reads TGTGCCAGCAGCCCGACTAGCGGACAAGAGACCCAGTACTTC. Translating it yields CASSPTSGQETQYF.

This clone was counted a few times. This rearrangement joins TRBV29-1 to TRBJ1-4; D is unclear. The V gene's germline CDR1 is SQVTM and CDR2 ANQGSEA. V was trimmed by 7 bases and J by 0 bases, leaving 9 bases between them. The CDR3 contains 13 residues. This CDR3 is CSGRDATNEKLFF. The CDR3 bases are TGCAGCGGGAGAGATGCAACTAATGAAAAACTGTTTTTT. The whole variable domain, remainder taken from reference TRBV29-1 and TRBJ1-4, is SAVISQKPSRDICQRGTSLTIQCQVDSQVTMMFWYRQQPGQSLTLIATANQGSEATYESGFVIDKFPISRPNLTFSTLTVSNMSPEDSSIYLCSGRDATNEKLFFGSGTQLSVL.

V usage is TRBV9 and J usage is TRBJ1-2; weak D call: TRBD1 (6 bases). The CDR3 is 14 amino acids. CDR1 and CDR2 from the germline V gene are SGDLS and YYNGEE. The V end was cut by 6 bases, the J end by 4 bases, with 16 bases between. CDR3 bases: TGTGCCAGCACCGGAGGGGGGGCAGTCTATGGCTACACCTTC. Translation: CASTGGGAVYGYTF.

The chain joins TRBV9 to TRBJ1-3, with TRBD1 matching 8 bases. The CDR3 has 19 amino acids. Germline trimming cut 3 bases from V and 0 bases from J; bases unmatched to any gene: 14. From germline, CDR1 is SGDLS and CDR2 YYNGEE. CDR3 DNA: TGTGCCAGCAGCGAGGGGACAGGCGAATCGACTCACTCTGGAAACACCATATATTTT. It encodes CASSEGTGESTHSGNTIYF. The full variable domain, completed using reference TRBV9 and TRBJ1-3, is DSGVTQTPKHLITATGQRVTLRCSPRSGDLSVYWYQQSLDQGLQFLIQYYNGEERAKGNILERFSAQQFPDLHSELNLSSLELGDSALYFCASSEGTGESTHSGNTIYFGEGSWLTVV.